This T cell receptor (beta chain) was captured in a study of blood T cell repertoires in COVID-19. Assay used: immunoSEQ multiplex PCR; TCRdb lists only in-frame clones, some missing. The table records 200,000 to 300,000 clones, roughly 81% of them present only once. This clone was recorded many times. The V and J ends lost 5 bases and 0 bases respectively, with 14 bases between them. This CDR3 region has 15 residues. Germline CDR1 MGHRA, CDR2 YSYEKL. The TCR comes from a man in his fifties with acute or convalescent COVID-19. Sequences were obtained from peripheral blood. The chain has TRBV4-1 and TRBJ2-7, with TRBD2 as a possible D gene (6 bases). CDR3 bases: TGCGCCAGCAGCTATAATCGGGAGAGCTCCTACGAGCAGTACTTC. The encoded protein is CASSYNRESSYEQYF.